The T cell receptor (beta chain) described here comes from a study of T cell repertoires in cytomegalovirus infection. In the study overall: Matching HLA type and CMV infection were both indicated by public TCR beta signatures.

This clonotype came up once. The antigen is unknown. The CDR3 ends on some other residue instead of the conserved phenylalanine or tryptophan, so this is likely a read error. The limits of the CDR3 on the DNA are not certain, so only TCRdb's listed CDR3 is given. TCRdb re-called the reads with MiXCR, one entry per CDR3 protein. The repertoire consists of hundreds of thousands of distinct CDR3 sequences, with roughly 31% occurring once and the leading ten covering roughly an eighth. Counting both end residues, the CDR3 totals 12 amino acids. Looked up from germline, CDR1 is MGHDK and CDR2 is SYGVNS. General study findings and limits: Carriage of CMV together with the relevant HLA was identifiable through cumulative public TCR beta family frequency. Dominating the ex vivo response were HLA-C-restricted CMV-specific TCR beta clonotypes.

Sequenced sample: PBMCs. The chain joins TRBV25-1 to TRBJ2-7; the table's TRBD1 call for D was not verified on the DNA. The clonotype comes from a human donor in good health (CMV status not recorded). Some clones in this sample may be carry-over from other donors' samples. The CDR3 loop reads CASADRSYEQSC.